Listed here are 31 T cell receptor beta chains from one sample, sequenced in a study of T cell responses to AZD1222 COVID-19 vaccine. Libraries were prepared by immunoSEQ multiplex PCR; TCRdb keeps only in-frame clonotypes and omits some of them. The data contain under 110,000 clones, about 86% of them singletons. This specimen was peripheral blood, taken on day 0 of AZD1222 vaccination. These receptors came from an adult in good health.

The rearrangement uses TRBV28 and TRBJ2-7; D is unresolved. Trimming stripped 3 bases from V and 6 bases from J, with 3 bases between. The length of the CDR3 is 10 residues. Germline values: CDR1 MDHEN, CDR2 SYDVKM. CDR3 nucleotide sequence: TGTGCCAGCAGTTTCCGCGAGCAGTACTTC. It codes for CASSFREQYF.

The chain links TRBV19 to TRBJ2-7; 11 positions agree with TRBD1. The germline V gene encodes CDR1 LNHDA and CDR2 SQIVND (reference sequence). The ends lost 2 bases at V and 2 bases at J; junction bases unmatched: 2. This CDR3 is built from 15 residues. Here the CDR3 DNA reads TGTGCCAGTAGTATAAGGGACAGGGGGACCTACGAGCAGTACTTC. Translating gives CASSIRDRGTYEQYF.

The chain combines TRBV27 with TRBJ1-2, with D maybe TRBD1 (6 bases). V was trimmed by 6 bases and J by 4 bases, leaving 15 bases between them. CDR3 length: 14 amino acids. Germline CDR1 MNHEY, CDR2 SMNVEV (reference sequence). CDR3 sequence (DNA): TGTGCCAGCAGCACCGCGGGCAGGGGCTATGGCTACACCTTC. Translated: CASSTAGRGYGYTF.

The genes are TRBV9 and TRBJ2-1; the D gene is possibly TRBD2 (5 bases). Germline-derived CDR1 and CDR2 are SGDLS and YYNGEE. Between the trimmed V and J ends, which lost 3 bases and 8 bases, there was a span of 12 bases. The CDR3 covers 13 residues. CDR3 loop: CASSEAGVYEQFF. DNA of the CDR3: TGTGCCAGCAGCGAGGCCGGGGTGTATGAGCAGTTCTTC.

The V call is TRBV30, the J call TRBJ2-7, with 9 bases that match TRBD1. Per the germline V gene, CDR1 is GTSNPN and CDR2 is SVGIG (reference sequence). V trimming: 1 base; J trimming: 4 bases; junction bases outside the gene matches: 2. The CDR3 consists of 13 residues. In DNA, the CDR3 is TGTGCCTGGAGTGGACAGGGGGAGTACGAGCAGTACTTC. Protein: CAWSGQGEYEQYF.

This chain links TRBV5-1 with TRBJ2-7; possible D gene TRBD2, 6 bases. The CDR3 has 15 residues. Trimming took off 4 bases at V and 2 bases at J, with 16 bases between the two ends. Germline V gene data show CDR1 as SGHRS and CDR2 as YFSETQ. CDR3 DNA sequence: TGCGCCAGCAGCCGTGGGGGGACCAACGCCTACGAGCAGTACTTC. This sequence encodes CASSRGGTNAYEQYF.

This chain links TRBV19 with TRBJ2-3; 14 positions agree with TRBD2. With 10 bases clipped from V and 7 bases from J, the junction kept 4 bases outside the gene matches. The CDR3 is made up of 13 amino acids. Germline values: CDR1 LNHDA, CDR2 SQIVND (reference sequence). The CDR3 protein is CATGTSGRNTQYF. The DNA of the CDR3 is TGTGCCACTGGGACTAGCGGGAGAAATACGCAGTATTTT.

This rearrangement joins TRBV19 to TRBJ1-6; TRBD1 matches 9 bases. Germline V CDR1 and CDR2: LNHDA, SQIVND (reference sequence). The CDR3 totals 16 residues. Trimming removed 5 bases from V and 7 bases from J; junction bases left unmatched: 9. The CDR3 DNA reads TGTGCCAGTAGTGCTACAGGGGGCGCGGGGAATTCACCCCTCCACTTT. It yields the protein CASSATGGAGNSPLHF.

In this sample, this clone is medium-sized. V usage is TRBV21-1 and J usage is TRBJ2-7; the table's D call, TRBD2, was not checked against the DNA. TRBV21-1 counts as a pseudogene. This CDR3 has 13 residues. CDR3 region: CASSKKAGDEQYF. DNA for the CDR3: TGTGCCAGCAGCAAAAAGGCCGGGGACGAGCAGTACTTC.

A remark on this clone: The sample contains more than one DNA sequence encoding this CDR3. This rearrangement joins TRBV30 to TRBJ1-1; a weak D match, TRBD1 (5 bases). The CDR3 runs 13 residues. Trimming left V 0 bases short and J 3 bases short, with 8 bases between. CDR1 and CDR2 from the germline V gene are GTSNPN and SVGIG (reference sequence). CDR3 in DNA: TGTGCCTGGAGTGTAGGCAGGGACACTGAAGCTTTCTTT. Translation gives CAWSVGRDTEAFF. Variable domain in full (rest from reference TRBV30 and TRBJ1-1): SQTIHQWPATLVQPVGSPLSLECTVEGTSNPNLYWYRQAAGRGLQLLFYSVGIGQISSEVPQNLSASRPQDRQFILSSKKLLLSDSGFYLCAWSVGRDTEAFFGQGTRLTVV.

The chain has TRBV2 and TRBJ2-1; 14 nucleotides agree with TRBD2. The CDR3 extends over 17 amino acids. V dropped 4 bases and J dropped 1; count of bases not matched to a gene: 3. Per germline, CDR1 SNHLY and CDR2 FYNNEI. The CDR3 spells CASSVGLAGVSYNEQFF. The CDR3 coding sequence is TGTGCCAGCAGTGTGGGACTAGCGGGAGTATCCTACAATGAGCAGTTCTTC.

The V gene is TRBV15, the J gene TRBJ2-1; no clear D gene. The CDR3 contains 15 residues. Trimming shortened V by 0 bases and J by 7 bases, and 13 bases separated the two germline ends. The germline CDR1 and CDR2 sequences are LNHNV and YYDKDF (reference sequence). The CDR3 bases are TGTGCCACCAGCAGAGATTATAATAGTCGGAATGAGCAGTTCTTC. It is translated as CATSRDYNSRNEQFF.

This chain uses TRBV30 with TRBJ2-7; 9 positions agree with TRBD1. The CDR3 is 14 amino acids. In germline, CDR1 is GTSNPN, CDR2 SVGIG (reference sequence). Trimming removed 2 bases from V and 6 bases from J; junction bases left unmatched: 8. The CDR3 spells CAWSTGTGRGEQYF. The CDR3 nucleotides are TGTGCCTGGAGTACTGGGACAGGGCGAGGCGAGCAGTACTTC.

This clone was seen only a few times. The chain carries TRBV28 and TRBJ2-7, with 7 bases lining up with TRBD1. The CDR3 runs to 14 residues. The trim removed 2 bases at V and 3 bases at J, leaving 4 bases unmatched. The germline gives CDR1 MDHEN, CDR2 SYDVKM. For the CDR3, the DNA is TGTGCCAGCAGTTTAGAGAACAGGGGCTACGAGCAGTACTTC. Translating it yields CASSLENRGYEQYF.

This chain uses TRBV9 with TRBJ2-3, with D perhaps TRBD1 (5 bases). The CDR3 extends over 14 amino acids. Trimming removed 2 bases at V and 5 bases at J, with 12 bases between. The germline V gene encodes CDR1 SGDLS and CDR2 YYNGEE. CDR3 bases: TGTGCCAGCAGCGTGGGCCAGGGAAAAGATACGCAGTATTTT. Its translation: CASSVGQGKDTQYF.

V and J are TRBV4-1 and TRBJ2-7; 8 bases are a match to TRBD2. The junction had 1 base not matched to a gene; V was cut back by 4 bases and J by 2 bases. This CDR3 comprises 13 residues. Per germline, CDR1 MGHRA and CDR2 YSYEKL. The CDR3 DNA sequence: TGCGCCAGCAGCCGGACTAGCACCTACGAGCAGTACTTC. Its protein is CASSRTSTYEQYF.

The chain carries TRBV5-1 and TRBJ1-1, with TRBD1 matching 7 bases. V lost 0 bases and J lost 0; bases outside the gene matches: 2. Germline loops: CDR1 SGHRS, CDR2 YFSETQ. The CDR3 contains 15 residues. CDR3 amino acids: CASSLAGTVNTEAFF. In nucleotides, the CDR3 is TGCGCCAGCAGCTTGGCCGGGACAGTGAACACTGAAGCTTTCTTT.

In this sample, this clone turned up once. The V and J genes are TRBV12-3 or TRBV12-4 and TRBJ2-2, with D hard to call. The CDR3 consists of 12 residues. Deletions cut 4 bases from V and 2 bases from J, with 2 bases between. CDR3 bases: TGTGCCAGCAGTTATAACACCGGGGAGCTGTTTTTT. Its translation is CASSYNTGELFF.

The gene calls are TRBV4-3 and TRBJ2-5; 7 bases align to TRBD1. The trim removed 4 bases at V and 2 bases at J, leaving 7 bases unmatched. There are 15 residues in the CDR3. Germline lookup yields CDR1 LGHNA and CDR2 YSLEER. CDR3 in amino acids: CASSLTGTEQETQYF. CDR3 sequence (DNA): TGCGCCAGCAGCCTTACCGGGACAGAACAAGAGACCCAGTACTTC.

The chain couples TRBV3-1 (or the pseudogene TRBV3-2) to TRBJ2-1, with a possible D match to TRBD2 (5 bases). Trimming took 2 bases from V and 5 from J, leaving 7 bases between them. The CDR3 spans 13 residues. Germline loops: CDR1 LGHDT, CDR2 YNNKEL (reference sequence). Here the CDR3 reads CASSQILDNEQFF. CDR3 DNA sequence: TGTGCCAGCAGCCAAATACTAGACAATGAGCAGTTCTTC.

The chain combines TRBV7-2 with TRBJ1-5; D gene ambiguous. Trimming shortened V by 3 bases and J by 0 bases, and 6 bases separated the two germline ends. The CDR3 extends over 14 amino acids. Germline CDR1 is SGHTA and CDR2 is FQGNSA. The CDR3 sequence is CASSLAHSNQPQHF. CDR3 in DNA: TGTGCCAGCAGCTTGGCTCATAGCAATCAGCCCCAGCATTTT. The full variable domain, with the rest looked up from reference TRBV7-2 and TRBJ1-5, is GAGVSQSPSNKVTEKGKDVELRCDPISGHTALYWYRQSLGQGLEFLIYFQGNSAPDKSGLPSDRFSAERTGGSVSTLTIQRTQQEDSAVYLCASSLAHSNQPQHFGDGTRLSIL.

The rearrangement uses TRBV5-1 and TRBJ2-2; TRBD2 matches 13 bases. Germline V lookup: CDR1 SGHRS, CDR2 YFSETQ. The CDR3 runs to 16 residues. The V gene end was trimmed by 4 bases and the J gene end by 6 bases; junction bases not matched to a gene: 6. The CDR3 DNA reads TGCGCCAGCAGCCTGACTAGCGGGAGGTTCTCCGGGGAGCTGTTTTTT. This gives the protein CASSLTSGRFSGELFF.

The chain joins TRBV15 to TRBJ2-3, with D possibly TRBD1 on 5 matching bases. The CDR3 has 11 residues. V shed 4 bases and J shed 6 bases, with 5 bases lying between them. The germline V gene has CDR1 LNHNV and CDR2 YYDKDF (reference sequence). This CDR3 reads CATSKGDTQYF. In nucleotides, the CDR3 is TGTGCCACCAGCAAGGGGGATACGCAGTATTTT. The variable domain in full, completed from reference TRBV15 and TRBJ2-3, reads DAMVIQNPRYQVTQFGKPVTLSCSQTLNHNVMYWYQQKSSQAPKLLFHYYDKDFNNEADTPDNFQSRRPNTSFCFLDIRSPGLGDTAMYLCATSKGDTQYFGPGTRLTVL.

This clone has just a few counts. The chain carries TRBV7-8 and TRBJ1-5; D remains ambiguous. V lost 5 bases to trimming and J lost 4 bases, with 15 bases between them. CDR1 and CDR2 from the germline V gene are SGHVS and FQNEAQ. The CDR3 is 15 residues long. Written as DNA, the CDR3 is TGTGCCAGCAGCGCAGCGCGTAGGGAGAATCAGCCCCAGCATTTT. Amino acids: CASSAARRENQPQHF.

The chain joins TRBV7-2 to TRBJ2-2; 10 positions match TRBD1. V lost 6 bases and J lost 4; bases outside the gene matches: 5. The germline CDR1 and CDR2 sequences are SGHTA and FQGNSA. The CDR3 is 15 residues long. The CDR3 spells CASRRQGAVTGELFF. The CDR3 DNA sequence: TGTGCCAGCAGACGACAGGGGGCGGTCACCGGGGAGCTGTTTTTT.

The gene calls are TRBV29-1 and TRBJ2-3; D not resolved. V lost 3 bases to trimming and J lost 3 bases, with 7 bases between them. CDR1 is SQVTM, CDR2 ANQGSEA, per germline. This CDR3 is 12 amino acids long. CDR3 coding DNA: TGCAGCGTTGATATAGGGACAGATACGCAGTATTTT. This gives the protein CSVDIGTDTQYF.

V and J are TRBV27 and TRBJ2-6, with 8 nucleotides matching TRBD1. The junction had 7 bases not matched to a gene; V was cut back by 6 bases and J by 0 bases. CDR3 length equals 17 residues. Germline V CDR1 and CDR2: MNHEY, SMNVEV (reference sequence). CDR3 in DNA: TGTGCCAGCAGAGCCGGGACAGGAAGCTCTGGGGCCAACGTCCTGACTTTC. This translates into CASRAGTGSSGANVLTF.

V gene TRBV5-4 combines with J gene TRBJ2-1; the D is unclear. V was pared by 0 bases and J by 3 bases, with 10 bases between. The CDR3 sequence is 15 residues long. Germline V CDR1 and CDR2: SGHNT, YYREEE (reference sequence). Written as DNA, the CDR3 is TGTGCCAGCAGCTTGGGACACCAGCTCTACAATGAGCAGTTCTTC. Translation: CASSLGHQLYNEQFF.

The chain has TRBV6-5 and TRBJ1-5; a weak D match, TRBD1 (6 bases). The CDR3 totals 15 residues. The V end lost 0 bases, the J end lost 7 bases, and 13 bases lay between the germline ends. Germline assignment: CDR1 MNHEY and CDR2 SVGAGI. CDR3 residues: CASSYSMGTQQPQHF. CDR3 in DNA: TGTGCCAGCAGTTACTCGATGGGGACACAGCAGCCCCAGCATTTT.

The chain is built from TRBV25-1 and TRBJ2-7; TRBD2 agrees at 7 bases. Germline V gives CDR1 MGHDK, CDR2 SYGVNS. Trimming took 4 bases from V and 4 from J; bases not matched to a gene: 1. The CDR3 has 12 amino acids. The CDR3 DNA sequence: TGTGCCAGCAGTGGCGGGAGTTACGAGCAGTACTTC. Its protein product is CASSGGSYEQYF.

This clone appeared a single time. This rearrangement joins TRBV5-1 to TRBJ1-1, with D unresolved. V lost 0 bases, J lost 2 bases, and 5 bases lay in between. Germline CDR1 SGHRS, CDR2 YFSETQ. The CDR3 length is 13 residues. The CDR3 DNA reads TGCGCCAGCAGCTTGGAGGTAAACACTGAAGCTTTCTTT. Encoded protein: CASSLEVNTEAFF.